The sequence of this TCR beta chain was determined in a study of identical twins (TCRdb year 2016). With regard to the full study: TCR alpha and beta repertoires from monozygotic twins, unrelated adults of various ages and cord blood were deep-sequenced to test whether fetal clonotypes persist. Replicate twin experiments were performed at different times using different library preparation protocols to rule out contamination.

Findings and caveats that apply to the study as a whole: In monozygotic twins, out-of-frame TCR alpha sharing was systematically underestimated by recombination models, although the models agreed with sharing between unrelated individuals. Excess twin sharing in beta out-of-frame sequences was weaker because fewer shared sequences lowered the signal-to-noise ratio. Because the same donors could not be followed over many years, the conclusions depended on cross-sectional statistical analysis. Out-of-frame TCR alpha sequences shared between twins showed an excess of low generation-probability sequences compared with coincidental sharing between unrelated individuals. Abundant cord blood beta clonotypes carried fewer insertions; young adult naive repertoires showed a weaker similar trend, while memory repertoires showed none. Zero-insertion analyses could be partly confounded by invariant T cells such as MAIT and iNKT, though diverse VJ usage argued against such confounding for most clonotypes.

The method was 5' RACE. The sequencer was an Illumina HiSeq 2000. A universal primer binding site was introduced by template switching, and a unique molecular identifier was present in the final cDNA, enabling accurate counting of TCR cDNA molecules. First-strand cDNA for TCR alpha and beta chains was synthesized from specific primers in the conserved constant-segment region. Each cDNA library was double barcoded, with a SMART-Mk sample barcode plus Illumina barcodes, to control for contamination. TruSeq adapter sequences and Illumina sample barcodes were added in two successive PCR steps. The TCR alpha and beta cDNA libraries were sequenced on the Illumina HiSeq platform using custom primers. In the original analysis: MiGEC was used to process raw reads and extract unique molecular identifiers, and MiXCR was used to find CDR3 positions. For each individual, recombination models were inferred using an EM algorithm with the repgenHMM and IGoR tools. Shared clonotype analysis was performed with the tcR package in R, normalizing sharing by the product of cloneset sizes. To study raw recombination free of thymic and clonal selection effects, out-of-frame nonproductive sequences were analyzed. Starting from the raw public reads, TCRdb applied fastp trimming at Q25, assembled clones with MiXCR and retained in-frame beta chains. Records with the same CDR3 protein are collapsed into one entry carrying the most frequent genes and DNA. The authors' filters were not applied to this entry. This sample has approximately 240,000 distinct CDR3 sequences in its table, and more than 13% of those were observed once. Approximately 9.3% of the sample is in the top ten clones.

Every donor in the study was a healthy Caucasian. Using Miltenyi CD45RO+ enrichment and human naive T-cell isolation kits, memory (CD45RO+) and naive T cells were isolated from PBMC. The cysteine opens and the phenylalanine closes a CDR3 of 16 amino acids. Only the CDR3 DNA stays, 48 bases, in frame from base 1. For this chain, trimming is 4 bases at the V end and 8 bases at the J end, and the number of junction bases without a gene match is 9. According to the germline V gene, CDR1 reads SGHRS and CDR2 reads YFSETQ. This clonotype was detected only a few times. Its specific antigen is unknown. Base qualities are missing; no much larger clone stands one base away.

The receptor chain draws on TRBV5-1 and TRBJ2-1, with 13 bases aligning to TRBD2. The sequence derives from a woman between 18 and 30 years old in good health. Sequences were obtained from memory (CD45RO+) T cells sorted from blood. In light of the paper, this sample's cell subset or site label describes: CD45RO+ enriched T cells. In nucleotides, the sequence is TGCGCCAGCAGCCAACGAACTAGCGGGGGGGCCCATGAGCAGTTCTTC. This encodes CASSQRTSGGAHEQFF.